This TCR beta chain stems from a study of OX40 agonist ivuxolimab in advanced cancers. Regarding the study as a whole: Also showing low normalized T-cell clonal expansion were some of the nonresponders.

The protocol was immunoSEQ multiplex PCR, while the TCRdb copy is restricted to in-frame clones and leaves out a portion. Among some 10,000 clones listed, under 80% were seen once. This clone was picked up a small number of times. The antigen is undetermined. With 1 base removed from V and 7 bases from J, the gap between germline ends came to 6 bases. Per the germline V gene, CDR1 is SGHRS and CDR2 is YFSETQ. The CDR3 is 11 amino acids. This material consisted of CD4+ or CD8+ T cells sorted from blood, taken in a trial of the OX40 agonist ivuxolimab. The rearrangement links TRBV5-1 to TRBJ2-7; D gene unclear. The origin of this receptor is an adult with an advanced solid tumor such as melanoma, head and neck, liver or kidney cancer. CDR3 loop: CASSLNVEQYF. Written as DNA, the CDR3 is TGCGCCAGCAGCTTGAACGTAGAGCAGTACTTC.